This T cell receptor beta chain was sequenced for a study of tumor-infiltrating lymphocytes in primary liver carcinoma. For the study at large: Among the tumors, stages were T1-T3 N0M0 and sizes about 4 to 11 cm. Study-level points and caveats: Tumor region pairs shared more overlap than did tumor-adjacent and tumor-blood pairs.

Both RNA and DNA were isolated together from around 20-30 mg of bulk tissue that had not been sorted. Primary liver carcinoma, confirmed by histopathology, was surgically resected. Those patients suffered from chronic HBV infection and were treatment-naive. From 450 to 550 ng total RNA, TCR beta cDNA was generated with a primer in the constant region. Construction of TCR beta libraries relied on three successive nested multiplex PCR rounds employing slightly modified ARM-PCR. Using its own MiXCR run on the multiplex PCR reads, TCRdb lists one record per CDR3 protein. The sample consists of some 21,000 distinct CDR3 sequences, approximately 79% of them appearing once. In the case of this clonotype: Its cognate antigen is unknown.

This clonotype was obtained from a woman in her twenties or thirties with primary liver carcinoma and hepatitis B virus infection. Specimen: liver tumor tissue from sampling region 1. Specified subset: tumor region T1, superior pole.

The CDR3 sequence: CASSSWTSGTLSGANVLTF. The CDR3 DNA reads TGTGCCAGCAGCTCCTGGACTAGCGGTACCTTATCTGGGGCCAACGTCCTGACTTTC. The chain is built from TRBV7-9 and TRBJ2-6; 10 positions agree with TRBD2. V gave up 4 bases and J gave up 1 base; unmatched junction bases: 10. The CDR3 is 19 amino acids. Germline CDR1 reads SEHNR; CDR2 reads FQNEAQ (reference sequence).